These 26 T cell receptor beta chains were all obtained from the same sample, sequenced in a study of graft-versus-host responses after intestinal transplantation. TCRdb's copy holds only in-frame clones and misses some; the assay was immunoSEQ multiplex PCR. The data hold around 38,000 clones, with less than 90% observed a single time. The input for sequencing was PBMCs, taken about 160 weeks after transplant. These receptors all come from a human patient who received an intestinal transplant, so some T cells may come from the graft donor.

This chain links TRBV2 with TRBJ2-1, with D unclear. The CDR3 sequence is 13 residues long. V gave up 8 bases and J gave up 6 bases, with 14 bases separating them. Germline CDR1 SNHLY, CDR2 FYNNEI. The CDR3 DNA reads TGTGCCAGCGGGTCGGTAGAGGCCAATGAGCAGTTCTTC. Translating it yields CASGSVEANEQFF.

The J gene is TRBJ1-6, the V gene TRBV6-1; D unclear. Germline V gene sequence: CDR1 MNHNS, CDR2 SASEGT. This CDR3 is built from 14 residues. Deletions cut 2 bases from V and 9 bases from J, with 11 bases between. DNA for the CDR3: TGTGCCAGCAGTGAACCGGGGTTTAGTTCACCCCTCCACTTT. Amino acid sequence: CASSEPGFSSPLHF.

The CDR3 loop is CASHSGPLAFF. The CDR3 DNA follows: TGTGCCAGCCATTCGGGCCCGTTGGCTTTCTTT. The chain recombines TRBV6-1 with TRBJ1-1; D remains unclear. Germline V lookup: CDR1 MNHNS, CDR2 SASEGT. The CDR3 spans 11 residues. V lost 8 bases, J lost 11 bases, and 15 bases lay in between.

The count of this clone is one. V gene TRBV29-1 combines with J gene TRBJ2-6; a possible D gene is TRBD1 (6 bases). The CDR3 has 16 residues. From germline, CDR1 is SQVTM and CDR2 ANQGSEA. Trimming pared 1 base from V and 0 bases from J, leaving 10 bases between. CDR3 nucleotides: TGCAGCGTTGAAGGCGACAGGACCTCTGGGGCCAACGTCCTGACTTTC. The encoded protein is CSVEGDRTSGANVLTF.

The CDR3 bases are TGTGCCAGCAGTGAATGGAGGGAGGTCGAGACTGAAGCTTTCTTT. It translates to CASSEWREVETEAFF. This chain joins TRBV25-1 and TRBJ1-1; D is undetermined. The germline V and J ends were trimmed by 1 base and 5 bases, with 14 bases remaining between them. CDR3 length: 15 residues. Germline CDR1 MGHDK, CDR2 SYGVNS.

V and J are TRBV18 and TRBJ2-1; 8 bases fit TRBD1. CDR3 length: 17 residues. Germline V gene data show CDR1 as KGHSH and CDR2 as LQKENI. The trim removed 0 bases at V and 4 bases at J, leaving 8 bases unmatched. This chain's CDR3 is CASSPPTRTGGYNEQFF. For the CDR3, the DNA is TGTGCCAGCTCACCACCAACGCGCACAGGGGGTTACAATGAGCAGTTCTTC.

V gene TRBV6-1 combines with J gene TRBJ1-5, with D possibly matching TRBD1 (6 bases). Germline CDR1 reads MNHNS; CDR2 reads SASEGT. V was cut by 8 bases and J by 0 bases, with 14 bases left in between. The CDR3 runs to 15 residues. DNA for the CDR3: TGTGCCAGCTCTCACCAGGGGAGTAGCAATCAGCCCCAGCATTTT. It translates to CASSHQGSSNQPQHF.

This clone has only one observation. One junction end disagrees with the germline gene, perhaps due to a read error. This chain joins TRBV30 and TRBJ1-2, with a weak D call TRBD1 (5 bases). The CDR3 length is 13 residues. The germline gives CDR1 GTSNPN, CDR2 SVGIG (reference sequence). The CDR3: CAWVGRYNYGYTF. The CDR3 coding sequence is TGTGCCTGGGTGGGACGGTATAACTACGGCTACACCTTC.

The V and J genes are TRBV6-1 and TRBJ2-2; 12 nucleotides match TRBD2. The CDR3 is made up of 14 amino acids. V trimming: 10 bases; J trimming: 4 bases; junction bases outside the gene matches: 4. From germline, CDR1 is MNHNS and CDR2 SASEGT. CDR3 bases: TGTGCCACCCTAGCGGGGGGGCGCACCGGGGAGCTGTTTTTT. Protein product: CATLAGGRTGELFF.

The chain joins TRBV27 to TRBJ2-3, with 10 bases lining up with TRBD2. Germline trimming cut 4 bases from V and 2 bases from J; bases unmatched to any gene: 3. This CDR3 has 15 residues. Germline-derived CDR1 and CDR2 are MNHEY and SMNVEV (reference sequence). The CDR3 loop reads CASSSLAGLTDTQYF. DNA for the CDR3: TGTGCCAGCAGTTCACTAGCGGGGCTCACAGATACGCAGTATTTT.

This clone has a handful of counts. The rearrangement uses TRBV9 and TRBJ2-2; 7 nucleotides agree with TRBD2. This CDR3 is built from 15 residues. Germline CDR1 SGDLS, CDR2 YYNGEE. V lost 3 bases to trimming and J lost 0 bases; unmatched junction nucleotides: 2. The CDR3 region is CASSGSGTNTGELFF. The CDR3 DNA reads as TGTGCCAGCAGCGGGAGCGGGACGAACACCGGGGAGCTGTTTTTT.

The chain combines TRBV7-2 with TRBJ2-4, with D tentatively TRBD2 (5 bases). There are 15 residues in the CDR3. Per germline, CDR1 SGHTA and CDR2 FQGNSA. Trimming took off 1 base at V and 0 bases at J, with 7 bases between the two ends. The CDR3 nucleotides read TGTGCCAGCAGCTTAGGCGGGCTAGCCAAAAACATTCAGTACTTC. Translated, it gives CASSLGGLAKNIQYF.

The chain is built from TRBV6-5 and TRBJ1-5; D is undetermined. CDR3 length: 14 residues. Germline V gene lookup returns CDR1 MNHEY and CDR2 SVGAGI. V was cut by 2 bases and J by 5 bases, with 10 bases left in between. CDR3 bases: TGTGCCAGCAGTTACGGTTTGGCGGATCAGCCCCAGCATTTT. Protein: CASSYGLADQPQHF.

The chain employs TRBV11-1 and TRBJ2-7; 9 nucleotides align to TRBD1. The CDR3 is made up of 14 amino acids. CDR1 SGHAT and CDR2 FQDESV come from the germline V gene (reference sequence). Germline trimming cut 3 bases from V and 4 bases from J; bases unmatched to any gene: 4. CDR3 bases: TGTGCCAGCAGCTTGGGACAGGGTAAATACGAGCAGTACTTC. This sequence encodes CASSLGQGKYEQYF.

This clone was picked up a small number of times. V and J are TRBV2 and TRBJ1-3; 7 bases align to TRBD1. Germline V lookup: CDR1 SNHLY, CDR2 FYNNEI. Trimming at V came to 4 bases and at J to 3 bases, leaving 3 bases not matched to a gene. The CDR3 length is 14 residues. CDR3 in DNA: TGTGCCAGCAGTGGGACAGGTTATGGAAACACCATATATTTT. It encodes CASSGTGYGNTIYF.

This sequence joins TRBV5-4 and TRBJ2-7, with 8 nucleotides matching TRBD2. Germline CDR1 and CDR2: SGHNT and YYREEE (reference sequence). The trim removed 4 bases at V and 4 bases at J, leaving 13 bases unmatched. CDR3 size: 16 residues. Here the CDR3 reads CASSPSGAGDLYEQYF. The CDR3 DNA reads TGTGCCAGCAGCCCAAGCGGAGCGGGAGACCTTTACGAGCAGTACTTC.

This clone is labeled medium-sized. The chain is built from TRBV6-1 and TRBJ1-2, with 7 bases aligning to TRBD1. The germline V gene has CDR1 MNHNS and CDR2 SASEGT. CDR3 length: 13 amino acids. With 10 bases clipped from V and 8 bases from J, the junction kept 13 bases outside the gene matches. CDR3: CATNDREVEGYTF. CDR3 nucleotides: TGTGCCACCAATGACAGGGAGGTCGAAGGCTACACCTTC.

CDR3 in amino acids: CATSQGASYGYTF. As DNA, the CDR3 is TGTGCCACCAGCCAGGGAGCTTCCTATGGCTACACCTTC. The chain links TRBV15 to TRBJ1-2; D perhaps matches TRBD1 (5 bases). This CDR3 region has 13 residues. V lost 5 bases, J lost 4 bases, and 11 bases lay in between. Germline CDR1 and CDR2: LNHNV and YYDKDF (reference sequence).

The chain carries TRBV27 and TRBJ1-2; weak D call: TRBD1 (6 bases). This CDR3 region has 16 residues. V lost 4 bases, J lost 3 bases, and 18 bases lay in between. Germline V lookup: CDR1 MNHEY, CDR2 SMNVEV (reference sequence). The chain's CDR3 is CASSWGPRGSDYGYTF. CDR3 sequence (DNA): TGTGCCAGCAGTTGGGGGCCGAGGGGATCGGACTATGGCTACACCTTC.

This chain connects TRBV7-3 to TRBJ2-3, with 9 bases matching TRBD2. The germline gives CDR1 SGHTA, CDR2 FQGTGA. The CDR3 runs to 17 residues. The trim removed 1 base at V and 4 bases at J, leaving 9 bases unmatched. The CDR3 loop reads CASSLIGPSGMADTQYF. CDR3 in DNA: TGTGCCAGCAGCTTAATTGGTCCTAGCGGGATGGCAGATACGCAGTATTTT.

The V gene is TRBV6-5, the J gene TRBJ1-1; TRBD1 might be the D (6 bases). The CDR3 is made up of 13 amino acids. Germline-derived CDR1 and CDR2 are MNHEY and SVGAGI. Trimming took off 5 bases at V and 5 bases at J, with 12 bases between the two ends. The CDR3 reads CASSQRTVTEAFF. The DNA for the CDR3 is TGTGCCAGCAGTCAACGGACAGTAACTGAAGCTTTCTTT.

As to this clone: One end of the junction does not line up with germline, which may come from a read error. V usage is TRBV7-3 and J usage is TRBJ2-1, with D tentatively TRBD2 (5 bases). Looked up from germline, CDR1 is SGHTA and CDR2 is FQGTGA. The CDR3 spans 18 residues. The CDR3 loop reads CASSLNPAGSGSYNEQFF. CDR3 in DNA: TGTGCCAGCAGTTTAAACCCCGCCGGTTCGGGGTCCTACAATGAGCAGTTCTTC.

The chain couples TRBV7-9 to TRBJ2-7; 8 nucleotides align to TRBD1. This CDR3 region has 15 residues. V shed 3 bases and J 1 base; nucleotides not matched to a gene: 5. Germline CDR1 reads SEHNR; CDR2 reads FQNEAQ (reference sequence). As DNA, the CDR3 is TGTGCCAGCAGCTTTGGACAGGGAACATCCTACGAGCAGTACTTC. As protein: CASSFGQGTSYEQYF.

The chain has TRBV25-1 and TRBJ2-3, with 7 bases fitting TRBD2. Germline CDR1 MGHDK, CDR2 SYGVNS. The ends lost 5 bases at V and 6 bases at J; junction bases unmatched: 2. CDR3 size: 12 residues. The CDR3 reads CASSWGGDTQYF. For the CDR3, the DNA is TGTGCCAGCAGTTGGGGAGGGGATACGCAGTATTTT.

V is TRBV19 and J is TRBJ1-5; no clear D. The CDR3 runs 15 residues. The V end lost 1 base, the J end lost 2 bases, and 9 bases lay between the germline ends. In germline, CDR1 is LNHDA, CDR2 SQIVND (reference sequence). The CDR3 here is CASSIVHTGNQPQHF. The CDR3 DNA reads TGTGCCAGTAGTATAGTTCACACGGGCAATCAGCCCCAGCATTTT.

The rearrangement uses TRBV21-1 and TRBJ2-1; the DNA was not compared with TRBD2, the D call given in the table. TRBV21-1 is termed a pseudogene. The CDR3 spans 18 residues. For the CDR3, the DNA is TGTGCCAGCAGCATACCGACTAGCGGGGGCAACTCCTACAATGAGCAGTTCTTC. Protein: CASSIPTSGGNSYNEQFF.